One T cell receptor (beta chain) is described in this entry. The data were taken from a study of T cell changes during pregnancy in multiple sclerosis. The germline V gene encodes CDR1 PRHDT and CDR2 FYEKMQ (reference sequence). CDR3 length: 16 amino acids. Trimming took 8 bases from V and 0 from J, leaving 14 bases between them. Profiled with immunoSEQ multiplex PCR; TCRdb holds only in-frame clones, not every one. The sample contains approximately 43,000 clones, around 84% of which appear only once. Sample: CD4+ T cells from peripheral blood mononuclear cells, taken before pregnancy. The rearrangement joins TRBV13 to TRBJ2-6, with D maybe TRBD1 (6 bases). This receptor was identified in a female donor with multiple sclerosis, enrolled in a pregnancy study. This CDR3 reads CASQLKQGSGANVLTF. DNA for the CDR3: TGTGCCAGCCAGCTTAAACAGGGCTCTGGGGCCAACGTCCTGACTTTC.